This T cell receptor beta chain originates from a study of tumor-infiltrating lymphocytes in primary liver carcinoma. Joint extraction of RNA and DNA used about 17-31 mg of bulk tissue that was unsorted. TCR beta cDNA came from roughly 450 ng total RNA, primed with a constant-region primer. Modified slightly, ARM-PCR produced TCR beta libraries over three nested multiplex PCR rounds. Each of the first two PCR rounds ran approximately 11 cycles with TRBV1-TRBV30 forward and C-beta reverse primers. In TCRdb, the multiplex PCR reads were re-called with MiXCR into one record per CDR3 protein. Among about 99,000 distinct CDR3 sequences listed, approximately 68% were seen once. Ten or more counts support this clonotype. There are 13 residues in the CDR3. CDR1 and CDR2 from the germline V gene are MNHNY and SVGAGI (reference sequence). V gave up 7 bases and J gave up 1 base, with 11 bases separating them.

This clonotype originated in a woman aged 55-70 years with primary liver carcinoma and hepatitis B virus infection. What was sequenced was liver tumor tissue from sampling region 5. This sample's subset: tumor region T5, tumor centre. The V call is TRBV6-6, the J call TRBJ2-7, with D unresolved. The CDR3 DNA reads as TGTGCCAGCATCCCGAATCCTTCCTACGAGCAGTACTTC. Translated, it gives CASIPNPSYEQYF.